The rows below give T cell receptor beta chains drawn from one sample of a study of blood T cell repertoires in COVID-19. TCRdb's table, derived via immunoSEQ multiplex PCR, lists solely in-frame clones and lacks some. The sample contains over 250,000 clones, approximately 89% of which appear only once. Source material: PBMCs or T cells enriched from blood (not recorded which). Every receptor here comes from a woman aged 18-30 years who had recovered from COVID-19. The CDR3 runs from the conserved cysteine through the conserved F or W. The D gene is left open where the match is weak. A clone size is listed for some rows: how often the clone was seen (once, few, many), or a class if it is expanded.

J | size | V | D | DNA | CDR3
TRBJ2-7 | . | TRBV7-9 | . | TGTGCCAGCAGCCCAAATCGGGGGGAGCAGTACTTC | CASSPNRGEQYF
TRBJ2-1 | . | TRBV19 | . | TGTGCCAGTAGTATAGATGCTTTTCGGGGGAATGAGCAGTTCTTC | CASSIDAFRGNEQFF
TRBJ2-3 | . | TRBV3-1/TRBV3-2 | . | TGTGCCAGCATAGGACAGGGGAATAGCGGGAGCATGTCTGGCACAGATACGCAGTATTTT | CASIGQGNSGSMSGTDTQYF
TRBJ2-1 | . | TRBV10-1 | TRBD2 | TGCGCCAGCAGTGACCGGCCTGGGAGGGACGATGAGCAGTTCTTC | CASSDRPGRDDEQFF
TRBJ2-5 | once | TRBV11-3 | . | TGTGCCAGCAACCCGGGCTTCAGGGGAGAGACCCAGTACTTC | CASNPGFRGETQYF
TRBJ2-7 | . | TRBV2 | . | TGTGCCAGCAGTGAGAGGCGGGATTCCTACGAGCAGTACTTC | CASSERRDSYEQYF
TRBJ2-7 | . | TRBV7-6 | TRBD2 | TGTGCCAGCAGCCGAGCGGGAGAGGTGTACGAGCAGTACTTC | CASSRAGEVYEQYF
TRBJ2-7 | . | TRBV4-1 | TRBD1 | TGCGCCAGCAGCCGATCTGACAGGGGGCGAGGCGAGCAGTACTTC | CASSRSDRGRGEQYF
TRBJ2-5 | . | TRBV28 | . | TGTGCCAGCAGTCTTGACAGGGAGGAAGAGACCCAGTACTTC | CASSLDREEETQYF
TRBJ2-7 | . | TRBV27 | . | TGTGCCACCCTGACAGGAGCCTACGAGCAGTACTTC | CATLTGAYEQYF
TRBJ2-3 | . | TRBV7-2 | TRBD2 | TGTGCCAGCAGCCCGATGACTAGCGGGAGTAGGGATACGCAGTATTTT | CASSPMTSGSRDTQYF
TRBJ1-5 | few | TRBV5-1 | . | TGCGCCAGCCGGACGGGAAATCAGCCCCAGCATTTT | CASRTGNQPQHF
TRBJ1-1 | . | TRBV3-1/TRBV3-2 | . | TGTGCCAGCAGCCAAGCAGACAGTGCTGCTTTCTTT | CASSQADSAAFF
TRBJ2-5 | . | TRBV5-4 | TRBD1 | TGTGCCAGCAGCTTGGACAGGGGATTTACAGAGACCCAGTACTTC | CASSLDRGFTETQYF
TRBJ2-2 | many | TRBV27 | . | TGTGCCAGCAGTCCCCGGAGGCTATCTCACACCGGGGAGCTGTTTTTT | CASSPRRLSHTGELFF
TRBJ1-1 | . | TRBV19 | TRBD1 | TGTGCCAGTAGCCAGATTACAGGGGTGAACACTGAAGCTTTCTTT | CASSQITGVNTEAFF
TRBJ1-1 | . | TRBV3-1/TRBV3-2 | TRBD1 | TGTGCCAGCAGCCAAAACAGGGGGCTCGACACTGAAGCTTTCTTT | CASSQNRGLDTEAFF
TRBJ2-1 | . | TRBV29-1 | . | TGCAGCGCCGGACAGGAGCAGTTCTTC | CSAGQEQFF
TRBJ2-5 | . | TRBV27 | TRBD2 | TGTGCCAGCAGTCCCGGGACTAGCGGGGGCCTACAAGAGACCCAGTACTTC | CASSPGTSGGLQETQYF
TRBJ2-7 | . | TRBV3-1/TRBV3-2 | TRBD1 | TGTGCCAGCAGCCAACTGACAGGGGGCTACGAGCAGTACTTC | CASSQLTGGYEQYF
TRBJ1-5 | . | TRBV2 | TRBD1 | TGTGCCAGCAGTGAACTTTATGCTGGACAGGGAAAACTTTATAGCAATCAGCCCCAGCATTTT | CASSELYAGQGKLYSNQPQHF
TRBJ2-7 | . | TRBV19 | . | TGTGCCAGTAGTCCCTCTCCGGGAGCCTACGAGCAGTACTTC | CASSPSPGAYEQYF
TRBJ1-5 | . | TRBV9 | TRBD1 | TGTGCCAGTTCGACAGGGGGCAGCAATCAGCCCCAGCATTTT | CASSTGGSNQPQHF
TRBJ2-5 | . | TRBV7-8 | TRBD1 | TGTGCCAGCAGCTTAGGGGGACAGGGAGGGTTAGAGACCCAGTACTTC | CASSLGGQGGLETQYF
TRBJ1-1 | . | TRBV6-5 | TRBD1 | TGTGCCAGCAGTTACTCAGGGGGCGAGACTGAAGCTTTCTTT | CASSYSGGETEAFF
TRBJ1-3 | few | TRBV18 | TRBD1 | TGTGCCAGCTCACCGGGGACAGGGTATTCTGGAAACACCATATATTTT | CASSPGTGYSGNTIYF
TRBJ1-6 | . | TRBV27 | TRBD1 | TGTGCCAGCAGAGAGGGGGCGTCCTATAATTCACCCCTCCACTTT | CASREGASYNSPLHF
TRBJ2-1 | . | TRBV7-2 | TRBD2 | TGTGCCAGCAGCTTAGATTTACTAGCGGGAAGCAATGAGCAGTTCTTC | CASSLDLLAGSNEQFF
TRBJ2-1 | . | TRBV28 | TRBD2 | TGTGCCAGCAGTTTCTTTTTAGGTTACGGGAGGGCCTCCTACAATGAGCAGTTCTTC | CASSFFLGYGRASYNEQFF
TRBJ2-3 | . | TRBV12-3/TRBV12-4 | TRBD1 | TGTGCCAGCACCACAGGGGTCCCAGATACGCAGTATTTT | CASTTGVPDTQYF
TRBJ1-1 | . | TRBV7-6 | TRBD1 | TGTGCCAGCAGCTCGGGACAGGGCGTGAACACTGAAGCTTTCTTT | CASSSGQGVNTEAFF
TRBJ2-5 | . | TRBV7-6 | TRBD2 | TGTGCCAGCAGCTTAATCTGGACGGGGGGGCAAGAGACCCAGTACTTC | CASSLIWTGGQETQYF
TRBJ1-1 | . | TRBV27 | . | TGTGCCAGCAGTTTCGGAGGGCCGGACACTGAAGCTTTCTTT | CASSFGGPDTEAFF
TRBJ2-1 | . | TRBV28 | . | TGTGCCACGAAACCGGGACATGACTACAATGAGCAGTTCTTC | CATKPGHDYNEQFF
TRBJ2-5 | . | TRBV10-1 | TRBD2 | TGCGCCAGCAGTGTCGGAGTAGCGGGGGGTCAAGAGACCCAGTACTTC | CASSVGVAGGQETQYF
TRBJ1-2 | . | TRBV4-1 | TRBD1 | TGCACCAGCAGCCAAGATTCTCAGGGGGCTAACTATGGCTACACCTTC | CTSSQDSQGANYGYTF
TRBJ2-7 | . | TRBV5-4 | TRBD2 | TGTGCCAGCAGCTTGCCCGGGACTAGCGGGAGACGGAACGAGCAGTACTTC | CASSLPGTSGRRNEQYF
TRBJ1-6 | . | TRBV15 | TRBD1 | TGTGCCACCCGGGACAGTTATAATTCACCCCTCCACTTT | CATRDSYNSPLHF
TRBJ2-1 | . | TRBV7-3 | . | TGTGCCAGCAGCTTACAGAGCGGACCGCCCTACAATGAGCAGTTCTTC | CASSLQSGPPYNEQFF
TRBJ2-7 | . | TRBV7-8 | TRBD2 | TGTGCCAGCAGCACAAGACTAGCGGGACCCTACGAGCAGTACTTC | CASSTRLAGPYEQYF
TRBJ2-5 | . | TRBV2 | TRBD2 | TGTGCCAGCAGTGAGTCGGCGGGAGGGCCCGAGACCCAGTACTTC | CASSESAGGPETQYF
TRBJ1-2 | . | TRBV30 | . | TGTGCCTGGGACTTCGAAGGGGACTCATATGGCTACACCTTC | CAWDFEGDSYGYTF
TRBJ1-3 | . | TRBV30 | TRBD1 | TGTGCCTGGAGCCTCAGCTACAGGGGAAGAGGAAACACCATATATTTT | CAWSLSYRGRGNTIYF
TRBJ2-7 | . | TRBV5-1 | . | TGCGCCAGCAGCTCAGACAGGAGCTCCTACGAGCAGTACTTC | CASSSDRSSYEQYF
TRBJ2-7 | . | TRBV6-2/TRBV6-3 | . | TGTGCCAGCAGTCCCTACGTGGGGGGTTACGAGCAGTACTTC | CASSPYVGGYEQYF
TRBJ1-2 | . | TRBV6-5 | . | TGTGCCAGCATTTACGGAGCCACTGGCTACACCTTC | CASIYGATGYTF
TRBJ1-4 | . | TRBV10-3 | . | TGTGCCATCGGGGAGGGAGTACCTAATGAAAAACTGTTTTTT | CAIGEGVPNEKLFF